The text below deals with one TCR beta chain. Per the original data handling: Amplification of reference gene primers was used by the study to estimate nucleated cell counts. The table came from immunoSEQ multiplex PCR; TCRdb's copy has only in-frame clones and leaves some out. Clone size and the V and J calls come from that table; the DNA yielded D and trimming. The sample carries under 150,000 clones, around three quarters recorded once. The data derive from a study of blood T cell repertoires in COVID-19. Study-level background: Italy, Spain and the United States were the sources of the convalescent and acute COVID-19 samples. PBMCs, B-cell-depleted T cells, or T cells provided the cDNA or gDNA that made up the material.

Trimming took 0 bases from V and 5 from J, leaving 10 bases between them. This CDR3 spans 14 amino acids. Germline V gene sequence: CDR1 SGHVS, CDR2 FNYEAQ. The chain has TRBV7-6 and TRBJ2-5; D remains ambiguous. The clonotype was recovered from a woman in her 70s with acute or convalescent COVID-19. The sample taken for sequencing was peripheral blood. CDR3 coding DNA: TGTGCCAGCAGCTTAGCGCGCCGTCCGGAGACCCAGTACTTC. It specifies CASSLARRPETQYF.